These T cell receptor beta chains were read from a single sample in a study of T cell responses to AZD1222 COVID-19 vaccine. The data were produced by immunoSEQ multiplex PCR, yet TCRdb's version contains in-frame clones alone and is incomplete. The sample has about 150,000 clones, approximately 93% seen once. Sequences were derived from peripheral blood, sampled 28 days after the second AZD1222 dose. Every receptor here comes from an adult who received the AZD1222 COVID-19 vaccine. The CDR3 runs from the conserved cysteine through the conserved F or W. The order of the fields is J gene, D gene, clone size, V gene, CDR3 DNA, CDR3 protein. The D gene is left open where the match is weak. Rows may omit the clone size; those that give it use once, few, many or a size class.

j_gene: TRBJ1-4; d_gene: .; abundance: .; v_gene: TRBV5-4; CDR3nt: TGTGCCAGCAGCTCAGGGGTTAATGAAAAACTGTTTTTT; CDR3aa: CASSSGVNEKLFF
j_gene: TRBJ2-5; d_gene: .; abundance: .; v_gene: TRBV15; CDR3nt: TGTGCCACCAGCAGGAGCGGACGGGGCGAGACCCAGTACTTC; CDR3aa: CATSRSGRGETQYF
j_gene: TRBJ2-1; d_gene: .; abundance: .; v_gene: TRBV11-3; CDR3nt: TGTGCCAGCAGCTTAGCTCCCCCCAGCGGTGTCTACAATGAGCAGTTCTTC; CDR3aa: CASSLAPPSGVYNEQFF
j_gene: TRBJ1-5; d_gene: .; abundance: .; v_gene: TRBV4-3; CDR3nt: TGCGCCAGCAGCCAAGAGGCTTTTTTTCAGCCCCAGCATTTT; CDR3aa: CASSQEAFFQPQHF
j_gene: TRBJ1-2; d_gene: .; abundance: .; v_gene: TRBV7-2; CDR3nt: TGTGCCAGCAGCTTAGTGGCCAGAAGGAAGGGTGGCTACACCTTC; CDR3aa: CASSLVARRKGGYTF
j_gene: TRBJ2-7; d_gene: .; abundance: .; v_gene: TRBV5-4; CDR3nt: TGTGCCAGCAGCTCCCGGGACAACTATTACGAGCAGTACTTC; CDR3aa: CASSSRDNYYEQYF
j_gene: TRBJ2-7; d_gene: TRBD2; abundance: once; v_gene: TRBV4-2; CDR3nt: TGTGCCAGCAGCCCTCTATTTAGCGGGGGTTCCTACGAGCAGTACTTC; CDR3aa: CASSPLFSGGSYEQYF
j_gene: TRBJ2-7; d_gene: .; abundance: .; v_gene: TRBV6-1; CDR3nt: TGTGCCAGCAGTGAACCTTACAGGGCGTACGAGCAGTACTTC; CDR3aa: CASSEPYRAYEQYF
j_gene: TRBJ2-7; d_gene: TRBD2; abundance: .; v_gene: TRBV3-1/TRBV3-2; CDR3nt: TGTGCCAGCAGCCCAAGATTCCAGGGACTAGCGGGAGTACGTTTCTACGAGCAGTACTTC; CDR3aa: CASSPRFQGLAGVRFYEQYF
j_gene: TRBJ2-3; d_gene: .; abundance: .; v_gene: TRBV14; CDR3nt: TGTGCCAGCAGCGCAGCCCACACTAGCACAGATACGCAGTATTTT; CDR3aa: CASSAAHTSTDTQYF
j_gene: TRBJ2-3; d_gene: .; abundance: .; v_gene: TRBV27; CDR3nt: TGTGCCAGCAGCCTTACTTCAGGGCTTGGCAATACGCAGTATTTT; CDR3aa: CASSLTSGLGNTQYF
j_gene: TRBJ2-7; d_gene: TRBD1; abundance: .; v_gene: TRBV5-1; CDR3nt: TGCGCCAGCTGCGGAGGGACAGGGGACAGCGAGCAGTACTTC; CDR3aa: CASCGGTGDSEQYF
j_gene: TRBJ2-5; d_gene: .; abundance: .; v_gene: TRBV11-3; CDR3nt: TGTGCCAGCAGCTTATATAGCGGCGGGAACTACCAAGAGACCCAGTACTTC; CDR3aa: CASSLYSGGNYQETQYF
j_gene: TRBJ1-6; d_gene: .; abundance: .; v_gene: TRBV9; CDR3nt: TGTGCCAGCAGCGTAGGGATGGGGCGCTCCTATAATTCACCCCTCCACTTT; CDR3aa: CASSVGMGRSYNSPLHF
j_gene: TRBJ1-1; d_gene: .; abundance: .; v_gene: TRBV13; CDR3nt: TGTGCCAGCAGCCGCAGGCTAGTTATGAACACTGAAGCTTTCTTT; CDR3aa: CASSRRLVMNTEAFF
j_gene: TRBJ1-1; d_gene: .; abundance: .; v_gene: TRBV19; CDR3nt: TGTGCCAGTAGTATTCCGGCCAGACTGAACACTGAAGCTTTCTTT; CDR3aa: CASSIPARLNTEAFF
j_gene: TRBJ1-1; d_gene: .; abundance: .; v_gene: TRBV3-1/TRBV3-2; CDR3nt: TGTGCCAGCAGCTCCTGGGGGATGGGTGAAGCTTTCTTT; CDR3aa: CASSSWGMGEAFF
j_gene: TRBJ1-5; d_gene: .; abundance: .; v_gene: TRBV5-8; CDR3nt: TGTGCCAGCAGCTTGGGGACCCGCAATCAGCCCCAGCATTTT; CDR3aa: CASSLGTRNQPQHF
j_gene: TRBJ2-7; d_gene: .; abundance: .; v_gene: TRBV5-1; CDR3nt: TGCGCCAGCAGCCTGGTTGCTATCCGGGGTCAGGACGAGCAGTACTTC; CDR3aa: CASSLVAIRGQDEQYF
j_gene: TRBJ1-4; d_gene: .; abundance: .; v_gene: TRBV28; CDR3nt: TGTGCCAGCAGTCCTAATGAAAAACTGTTTTTT; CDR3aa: CASSPNEKLFF
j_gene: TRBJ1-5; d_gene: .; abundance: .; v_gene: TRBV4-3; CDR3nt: TGCGCCAGCAGCCAGTACAGGGCTAGCAATCAGCCCCAGCATTTT; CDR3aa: CASSQYRASNQPQHF
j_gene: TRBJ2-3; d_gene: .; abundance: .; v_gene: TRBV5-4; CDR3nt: TGTGCCAGCAGCTTGGAAGGGGGAGATACGCAGTATTTT; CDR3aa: CASSLEGGDTQYF
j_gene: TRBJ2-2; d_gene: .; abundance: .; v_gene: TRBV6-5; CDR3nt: TGTGCCAGCAGTCGAGCAGTCGGGGTCACCGGGGAGCTGTTTTTT; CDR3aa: CASSRAVGVTGELFF
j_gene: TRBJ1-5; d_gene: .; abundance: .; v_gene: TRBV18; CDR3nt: TGTGCCAGCTCATCGACGGAGAACAATCAGCCCCAGCATTTT; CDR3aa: CASSSTENNQPQHF
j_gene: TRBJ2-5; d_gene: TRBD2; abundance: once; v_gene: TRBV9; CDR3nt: TGTGCCAGCAGCGATGCTTCCGGTGGGGGAGCGGGGATTTTGGAGACCCAGTACTTC; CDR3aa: CASSDASGGGAGILETQYF
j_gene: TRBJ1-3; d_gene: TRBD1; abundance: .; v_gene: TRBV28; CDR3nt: TGTGCCAGCAGCCCGACACAGGGGGTAGGAAACACCATATATTTT; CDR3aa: CASSPTQGVGNTIYF
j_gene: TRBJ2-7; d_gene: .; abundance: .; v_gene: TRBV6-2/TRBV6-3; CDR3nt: TGTGCCAGCAGCCTAAGCTCCTACGAGCAGTACTTC; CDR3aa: CASSLSSYEQYF
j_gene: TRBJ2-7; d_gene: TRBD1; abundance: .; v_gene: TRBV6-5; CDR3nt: TGTGCCAGCAGACAGGGGAACTACGAGCAGTACTTC; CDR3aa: CASRQGNYEQYF
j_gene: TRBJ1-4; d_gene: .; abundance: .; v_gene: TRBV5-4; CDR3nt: TGTGCCAGCAGCTTGCAGGGAGATAATGAAAAACTGTTTTTT; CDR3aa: CASSLQGDNEKLFF
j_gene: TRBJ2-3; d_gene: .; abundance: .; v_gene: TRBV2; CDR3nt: TGTGCCAGCGCCCTTAACGCGGGGAACACAGATACGCAGTATTTT; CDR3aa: CASALNAGNTDTQYF
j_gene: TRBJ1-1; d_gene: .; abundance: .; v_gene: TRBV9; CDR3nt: TGTGCCAGCAGCAGACCCGGGAGCCCGAACACTGAAGCTTTCTTT; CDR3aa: CASSRPGSPNTEAFF
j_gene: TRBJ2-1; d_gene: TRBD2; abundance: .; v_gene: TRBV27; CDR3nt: TGTGCCAGCAGTACGGCGCGACTAGCGAGCTACAATGAGCAGTTCTTC; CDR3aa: CASSTARLASYNEQFF
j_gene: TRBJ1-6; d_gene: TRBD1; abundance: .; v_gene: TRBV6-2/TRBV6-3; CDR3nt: TGTGCCAGCAGTTACCGGACAGGGAGATCACCCCTCCACTTT; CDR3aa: CASSYRTGRSPLHF
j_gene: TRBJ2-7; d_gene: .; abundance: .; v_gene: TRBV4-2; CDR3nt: TGTGCCAGCAGCCAAGATCGGAGCGGTTCCACCTACGAGCAGTACTTC; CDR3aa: CASSQDRSGSTYEQYF
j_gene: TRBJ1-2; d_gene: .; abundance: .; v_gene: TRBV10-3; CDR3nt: TGTGCCATCAGTGAGTCGACAGCCAACTATGGCTACACCTTC; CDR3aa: CAISESTANYGYTF
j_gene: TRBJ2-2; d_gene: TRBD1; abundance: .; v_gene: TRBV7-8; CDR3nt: TGTGCCAGCACTATGGGCGGAAGGGGGCGGACCGGGGAGCTGTTTTTT; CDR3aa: CASTMGGRGRTGELFF
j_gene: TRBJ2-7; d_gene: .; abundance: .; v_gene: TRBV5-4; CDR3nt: TGTGCCAGCAGCTTGGGCGGTCAGAGGAGCTCCTACGAGCAGTACTTC; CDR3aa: CASSLGGQRSSYEQYF
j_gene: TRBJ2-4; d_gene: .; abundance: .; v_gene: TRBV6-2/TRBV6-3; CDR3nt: TGTGCCAGCAGTTACCGCCTAAACAAAGCCAAAAACATTCAGTACTTC; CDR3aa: CASSYRLNKAKNIQYF
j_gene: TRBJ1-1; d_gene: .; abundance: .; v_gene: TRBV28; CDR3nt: TGTGCCAGCAGTTCCCGTATTAGGAACACTGAAGCTTTCTTT; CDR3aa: CASSSRIRNTEAFF
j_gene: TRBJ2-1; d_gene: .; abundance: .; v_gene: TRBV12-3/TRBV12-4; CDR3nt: TGTGCCAGCAGTTTACACGGACGCAATGAGCAGTTCTTC; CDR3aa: CASSLHGRNEQFF
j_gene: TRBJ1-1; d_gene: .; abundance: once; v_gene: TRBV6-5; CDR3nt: TGTGCCAGCAGTTACGACGCCAGCATGCCTGAAGCTTTCTTT; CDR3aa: CASSYDASMPEAFF
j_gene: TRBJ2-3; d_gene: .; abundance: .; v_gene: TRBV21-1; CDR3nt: TGTGCCAGCAGCCCGCGGGACAGGGATTACACAGATACGCAGTATTTT; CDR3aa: CASSPRDRDYTDTQYF